The T cell receptor (beta chain) described here comes from a study of T cell responses to AZD1222 COVID-19 vaccine. Sequencing used immunoSEQ multiplex PCR; TCRdb keeps in-frame clones, though not all of them. The sample contains 150,000 to 200,000 clones, approximately 90% of which appear only once. Deletions cut 3 bases from V and 0 bases from J, with 8 bases between. Germline V gene lookup returns CDR1 SEHNR and CDR2 FQNEAQ (reference sequence). The CDR3 sequence is 14 residues long. The sequence was collected from an adult who received the AZD1222 COVID-19 vaccine. The input for sequencing was peripheral blood, taken 28 days after the second AZD1222 dose. The V gene is TRBV7-9, the J gene TRBJ1-1; the D is unclear. This chain's CDR3 is CASSFLIMNTEAFF. The CDR3 DNA is TGTGCCAGCAGCTTTTTGATTATGAACACTGAAGCTTTCTTT.